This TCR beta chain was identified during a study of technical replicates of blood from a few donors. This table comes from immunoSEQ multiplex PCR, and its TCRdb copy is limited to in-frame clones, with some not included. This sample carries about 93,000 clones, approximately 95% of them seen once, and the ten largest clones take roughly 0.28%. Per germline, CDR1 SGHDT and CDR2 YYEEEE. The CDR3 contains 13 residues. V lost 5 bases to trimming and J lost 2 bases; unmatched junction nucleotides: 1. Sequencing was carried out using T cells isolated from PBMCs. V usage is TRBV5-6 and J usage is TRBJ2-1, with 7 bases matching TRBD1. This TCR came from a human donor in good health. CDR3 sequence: CASRQGTYNEQFF. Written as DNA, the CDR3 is TGTGCCAGCAGACAGGGGACCTACAATGAGCAGTTCTTC.